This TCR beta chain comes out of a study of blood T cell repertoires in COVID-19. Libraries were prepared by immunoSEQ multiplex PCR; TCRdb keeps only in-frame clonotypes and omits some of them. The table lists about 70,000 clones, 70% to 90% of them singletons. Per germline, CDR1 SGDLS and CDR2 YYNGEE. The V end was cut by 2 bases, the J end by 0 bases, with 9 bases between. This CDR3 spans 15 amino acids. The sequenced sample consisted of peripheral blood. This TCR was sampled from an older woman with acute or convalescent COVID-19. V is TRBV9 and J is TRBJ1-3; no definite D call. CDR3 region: CASSVSSLSGNTIYF. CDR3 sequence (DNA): TGTGCCAGCAGCGTTAGTTCGCTCTCTGGAAACACCATATATTTT.